This entry describes one TCR beta chain. Antigen specificity is unknown. While the first cohort had 600 to 800 subjects, the donors belonged to the separate validation cohort of roughly 130 subjects. The CDR3 consists of 14 residues. The V end was cut by 7 bases, the J end by 6 bases, with 19 bases between. The germline V gene encodes CDR1 ENHRY and CDR2 SYGVKD. Profiling relied on immunoSEQ multiplex PCR, and the TCRdb table lists in-frame clones only, not all of them. Found here are 200,000 to 300,000 clones, 75% to 90% of them singletons; the top ten hold around 1.3%. This record belongs to a study of cytomegalovirus exposure and HLA in healthy donors. Points from the study as a whole: The study designated fewer than 200 TCR beta chains cytomegalovirus-associated. Among the CMV-associated chains, three were confirmed in vitro as specific for CMV antigens.

The chain uses TRBV10-3 and TRBJ2-7, with D maybe TRBD2 (5 bases). The sequence derives from a woman aged 25 to 45 in good health and CMV-seropositive. Source material: PBMCs. The CDR3 DNA reads as TGTGCCATCACCGCTCTGGGGAGTTTCGGCGAGCAGTACTTC. It is translated as CAITALGSFGEQYF.